This T cell receptor beta chain was obtained from a study of T cell repertoires in cytomegalovirus infection. Notes on the study in general: There were carriers of CMV plus the relevant HLA, and cumulative public TCR beta family frequency identified them. HLA-C-restricted CMV clonotypes gave the most frequent clonotype in two of eight donors.

MiXCR, run by TCRdb on the reads, gives a single entry per CDR3 protein. The sample includes about 830,000 distinct CDR3 sequences, approximately 30% of them seen just once. The length of the CDR3 is 14 residues. Germline V gives CDR1 SEHNR, CDR2 FQNEAQ (reference sequence). Points on this clonotype: Antigen specificity is unknown. A junction end diverges from the germline sequence, so it may reflect a read error.

This chain connects TRBV7-9 to TRBJ2-1; the D gene is possibly TRBD1 (6 bases). Sequenced here: cultured CD8+ T cells from PBMCs, sampled from culture after CMV antigen stimulation. This receptor was obtained from a human donor in good health (CMV status not recorded). Some clones in this sample may be carry-over from other donors' samples. CDR3: CASRLEVGGREQFF. CDR3 nucleotide sequence: TGTGCCAGCAGATTAGAGGTTGGGGGCCGTGAGCAGTTCTTC.